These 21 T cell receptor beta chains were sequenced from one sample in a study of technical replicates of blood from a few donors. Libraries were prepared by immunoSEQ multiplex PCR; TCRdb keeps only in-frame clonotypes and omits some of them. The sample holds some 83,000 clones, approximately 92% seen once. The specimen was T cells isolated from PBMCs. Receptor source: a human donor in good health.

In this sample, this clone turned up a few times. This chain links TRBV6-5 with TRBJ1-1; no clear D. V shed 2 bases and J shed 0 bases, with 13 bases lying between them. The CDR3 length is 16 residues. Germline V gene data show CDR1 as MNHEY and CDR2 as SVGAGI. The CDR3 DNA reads TGTGCCAGCAGTTACACTTCCCCCAACCTGAACACTGAAGCTTTCTTT. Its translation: CASSYTSPNLNTEAFF.

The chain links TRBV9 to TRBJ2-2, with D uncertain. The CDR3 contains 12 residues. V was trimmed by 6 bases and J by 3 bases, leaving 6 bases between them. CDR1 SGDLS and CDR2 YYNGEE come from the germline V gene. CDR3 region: CASTEDTGELFF. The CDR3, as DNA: TGTGCCAGCACCGAGGACACCGGGGAGCTGTTTTTT.

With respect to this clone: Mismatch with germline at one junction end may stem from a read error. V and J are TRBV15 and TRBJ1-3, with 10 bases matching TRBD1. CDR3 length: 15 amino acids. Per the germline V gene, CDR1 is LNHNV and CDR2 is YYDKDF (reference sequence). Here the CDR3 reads CATSGDRGLGNTIYF. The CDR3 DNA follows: TGTGCCACCAGCGGAGACAGGGGGCTTGGAAACACCATATATTTT.

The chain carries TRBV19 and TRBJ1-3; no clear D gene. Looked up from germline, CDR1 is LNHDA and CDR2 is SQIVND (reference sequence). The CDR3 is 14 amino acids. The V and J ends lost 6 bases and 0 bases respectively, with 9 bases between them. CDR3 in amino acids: CASSRQTSGNTIYF. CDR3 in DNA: TGTGCCAGTAGCCGACAAACCTCTGGAAACACCATATATTTT.

The CDR3, as DNA: TGTGCCAGCAGGGACACTAGCGGGAATACGTTTAGCACAGATACGCAGTATTTT. Residues: CASRDTSGNTFSTDTQYF. This rearrangement joins TRBV7-9 to TRBJ2-3; 10 bases map to TRBD2. The CDR3 runs 18 residues. With V trimmed by 6 bases and J by 0 bases, 12 bases remained unmatched. The germline V gene has CDR1 SEHNR and CDR2 FQNEAQ (reference sequence).

DNA of the CDR3: TGTGCCAGCAGCCAGGGGGGATATAATTCACCCCTCCACTTT. Translating gives CASSQGGYNSPLHF. V gene TRBV7-9 combines with J gene TRBJ1-6; 7 bases align to TRBD1. The germline gives CDR1 SEHNR, CDR2 FQNEAQ (reference sequence). This CDR3 spans 14 amino acids. Trimming removed 5 bases from V and 4 bases from J; junction bases left unmatched: 2.

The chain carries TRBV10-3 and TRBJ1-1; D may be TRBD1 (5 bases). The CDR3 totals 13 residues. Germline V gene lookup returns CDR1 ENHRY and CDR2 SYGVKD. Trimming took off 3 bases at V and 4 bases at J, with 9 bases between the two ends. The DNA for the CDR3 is TGTGCCATCAGTGACAGGGAAGTCACTGAAGCTTTCTTT. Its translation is CAISDREVTEAFF.

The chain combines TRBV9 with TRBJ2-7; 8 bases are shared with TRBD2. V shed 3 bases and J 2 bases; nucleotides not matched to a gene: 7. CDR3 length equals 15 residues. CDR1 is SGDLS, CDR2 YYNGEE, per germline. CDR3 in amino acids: CASSASGGGTYEQYF. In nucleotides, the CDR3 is TGTGCCAGCAGCGCCTCGGGAGGGGGAACCTACGAGCAGTACTTC.

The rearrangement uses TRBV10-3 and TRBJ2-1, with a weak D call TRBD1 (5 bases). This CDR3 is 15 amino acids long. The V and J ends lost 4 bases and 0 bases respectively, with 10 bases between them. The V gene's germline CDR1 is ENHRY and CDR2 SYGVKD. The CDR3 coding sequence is TGTGCCATCAGTGGTGCTGACAGCTCCTACAATGAGCAGTTCTTC. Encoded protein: CAISGADSSYNEQFF.

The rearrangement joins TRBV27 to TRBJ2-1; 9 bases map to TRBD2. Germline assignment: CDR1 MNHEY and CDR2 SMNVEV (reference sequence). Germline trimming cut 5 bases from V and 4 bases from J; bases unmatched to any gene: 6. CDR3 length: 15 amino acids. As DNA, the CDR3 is TGTGCCAGCAGTCCAAGACTAGCGGTTTACAATGAGCAGTTCTTC. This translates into CASSPRLAVYNEQFF.

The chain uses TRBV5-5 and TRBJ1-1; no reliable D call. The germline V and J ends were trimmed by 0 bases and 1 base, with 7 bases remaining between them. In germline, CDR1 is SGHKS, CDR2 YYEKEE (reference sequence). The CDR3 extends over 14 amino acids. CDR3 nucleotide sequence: TGTGCCAGCAGCTTGGAATCTCGGAACACTGAAGCTTTCTTT. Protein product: CASSLESRNTEAFF. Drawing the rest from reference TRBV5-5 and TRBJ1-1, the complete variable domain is DAGVTQSPTHLIKTRGQQVTLRCSPISGHKSVSWYQQVLGQGPQFIFQYYEKEERGRGNFPDRFSARQFPNYSSELNVNALLLGDSALYLCASSLESRNTEAFFGQGTRLTVV.

This chain's CDR3 is CASSQTKEKLFF. CDR3 in DNA: TGTGCCAGCAGTCAAACAAAAGAAAAACTGTTTTTT. The chain carries TRBV27 and TRBJ1-4; D unresolved. The V and J ends lost 5 bases and 8 bases respectively, with 9 bases between them. CDR3 length equals 12 residues. In germline, CDR1 is MNHEY, CDR2 SMNVEV (reference sequence).

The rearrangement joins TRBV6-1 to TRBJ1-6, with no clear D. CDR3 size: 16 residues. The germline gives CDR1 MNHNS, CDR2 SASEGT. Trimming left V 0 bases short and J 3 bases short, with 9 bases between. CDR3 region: CASSEAPGFYNSPLHF. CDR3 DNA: TGTGCCAGCAGTGAAGCACCGGGGTTCTATAATTCACCCCTCCACTTT.

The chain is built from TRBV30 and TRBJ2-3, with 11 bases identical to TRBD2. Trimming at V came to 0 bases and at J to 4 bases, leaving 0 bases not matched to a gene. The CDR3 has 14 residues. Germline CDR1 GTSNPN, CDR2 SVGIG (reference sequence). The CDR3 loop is CAWSVSGGADTQYF. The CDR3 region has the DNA TGTGCCTGGAGTGTTAGCGGGGGGGCAGATACGCAGTATTTT.

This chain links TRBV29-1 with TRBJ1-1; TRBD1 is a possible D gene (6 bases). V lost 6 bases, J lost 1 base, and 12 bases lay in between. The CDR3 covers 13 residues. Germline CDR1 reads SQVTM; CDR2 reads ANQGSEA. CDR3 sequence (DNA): TGCAGCGTCGTCGGACAGCCGAACACTGAAGCTTTCTTT. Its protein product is CSVVGQPNTEAFF.

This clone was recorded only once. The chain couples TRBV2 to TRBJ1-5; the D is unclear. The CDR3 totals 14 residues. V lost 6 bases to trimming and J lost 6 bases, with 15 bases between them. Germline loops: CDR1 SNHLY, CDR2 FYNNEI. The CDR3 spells CASSARTEGQPQHF. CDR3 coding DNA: TGTGCCAGCAGCGCCCGGACCGAGGGTCAGCCCCAGCATTTT.

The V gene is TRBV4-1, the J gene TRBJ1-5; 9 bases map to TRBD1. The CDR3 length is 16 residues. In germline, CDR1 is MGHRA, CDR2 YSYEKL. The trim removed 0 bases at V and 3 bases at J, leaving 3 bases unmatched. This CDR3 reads CASSQEGTGPNQPQHF. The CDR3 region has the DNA TGCGCCAGCAGCCAAGAGGGGACAGGGCCCAATCAGCCCCAGCATTTT.

The CDR3 sequence: CASSLLSGTPFYEQYF. As DNA, the CDR3 is TGTGCCAGCAGTTTATTATCCGGGACACCTTTTTACGAGCAGTACTTC. The rearrangement links TRBV27 to TRBJ2-7, with D perhaps matching TRBD1 (6 bases). The germline CDR1 and CDR2 sequences are MNHEY and SMNVEV (reference sequence). The CDR3 covers 16 residues. Between the trimmed V and J ends, which lost 1 base and 4 bases, there was a span of 17 bases.

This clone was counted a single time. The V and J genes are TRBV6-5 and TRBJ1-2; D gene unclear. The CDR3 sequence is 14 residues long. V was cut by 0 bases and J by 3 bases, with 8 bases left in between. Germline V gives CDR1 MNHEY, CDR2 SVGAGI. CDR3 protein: CASSYSSGYYGYTF. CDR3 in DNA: TGTGCCAGCAGTTACTCGTCGGGTTACTATGGCTACACCTTC.

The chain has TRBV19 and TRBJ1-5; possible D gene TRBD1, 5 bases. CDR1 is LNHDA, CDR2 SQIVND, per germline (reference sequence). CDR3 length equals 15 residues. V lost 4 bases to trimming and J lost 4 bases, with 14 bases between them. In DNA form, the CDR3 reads TGTGCCAGTAGTACCCCCGGGGAGGGGAATCAGCCCCAGCATTTT. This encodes CASSTPGEGNQPQHF.

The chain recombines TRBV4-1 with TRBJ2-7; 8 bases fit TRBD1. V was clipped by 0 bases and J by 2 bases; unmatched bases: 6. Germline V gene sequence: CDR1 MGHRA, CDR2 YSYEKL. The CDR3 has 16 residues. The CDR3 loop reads CASSQDGDRLTYEQYF. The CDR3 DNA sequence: TGCGCCAGCAGCCAAGATGGGGACAGGCTTACCTACGAGCAGTACTTC.